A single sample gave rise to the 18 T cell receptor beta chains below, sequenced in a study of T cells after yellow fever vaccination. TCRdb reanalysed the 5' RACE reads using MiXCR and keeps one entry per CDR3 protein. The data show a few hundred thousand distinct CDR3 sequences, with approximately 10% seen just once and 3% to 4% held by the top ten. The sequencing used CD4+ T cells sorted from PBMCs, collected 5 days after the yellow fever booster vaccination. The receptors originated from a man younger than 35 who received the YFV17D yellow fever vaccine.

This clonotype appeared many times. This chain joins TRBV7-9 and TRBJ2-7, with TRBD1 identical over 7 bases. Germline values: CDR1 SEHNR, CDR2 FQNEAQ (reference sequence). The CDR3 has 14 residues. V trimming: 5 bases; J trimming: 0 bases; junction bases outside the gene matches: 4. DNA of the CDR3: TGTGCCAGCAGCCCGGACAGGTTCTCCTACGAGCAGTACTTC. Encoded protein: CASSPDRFSYEQYF.

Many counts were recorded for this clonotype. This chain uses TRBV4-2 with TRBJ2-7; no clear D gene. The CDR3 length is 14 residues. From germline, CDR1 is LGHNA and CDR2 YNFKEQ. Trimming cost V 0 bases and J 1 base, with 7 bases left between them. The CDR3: CASSQDINSYEQYF. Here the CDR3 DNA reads TGTGCCAGCAGCCAAGATATAAATTCCTACGAGCAGTACTTC.

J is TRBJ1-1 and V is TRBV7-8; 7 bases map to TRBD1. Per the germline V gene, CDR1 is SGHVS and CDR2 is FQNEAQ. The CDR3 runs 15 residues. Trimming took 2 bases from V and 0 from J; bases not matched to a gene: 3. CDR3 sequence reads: CASSLRGLMNTEAFF. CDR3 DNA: TGTGCCAGCAGCTTAAGGGGGCTAATGAACACTGAAGCTTTCTTT.

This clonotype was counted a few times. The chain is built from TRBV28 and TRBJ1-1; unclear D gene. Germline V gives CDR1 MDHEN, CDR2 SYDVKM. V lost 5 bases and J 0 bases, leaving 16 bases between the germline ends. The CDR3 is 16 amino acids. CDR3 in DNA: TGTGCCAGCAGTCCGGGAGGGCACCACTTGAACACTGAAGCTTTCTTT. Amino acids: CASSPGGHHLNTEAFF.

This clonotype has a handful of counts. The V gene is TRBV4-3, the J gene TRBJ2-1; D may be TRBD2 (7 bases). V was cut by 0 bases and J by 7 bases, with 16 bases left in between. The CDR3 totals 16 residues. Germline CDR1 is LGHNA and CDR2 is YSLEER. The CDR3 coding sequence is TGCGCCAGCAGCCAAGAAGCGGGACATAGAGGGAATGAGCAGTTCTTC. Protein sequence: CASSQEAGHRGNEQFF.

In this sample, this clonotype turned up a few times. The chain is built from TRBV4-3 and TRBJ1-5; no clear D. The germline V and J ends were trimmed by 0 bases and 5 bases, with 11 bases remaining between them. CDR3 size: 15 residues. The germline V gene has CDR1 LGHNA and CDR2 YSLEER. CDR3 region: CASSQDLGMDQPQHF. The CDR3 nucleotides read TGCGCCAGCAGCCAAGATTTGGGTATGGATCAGCCCCAGCATTTT.

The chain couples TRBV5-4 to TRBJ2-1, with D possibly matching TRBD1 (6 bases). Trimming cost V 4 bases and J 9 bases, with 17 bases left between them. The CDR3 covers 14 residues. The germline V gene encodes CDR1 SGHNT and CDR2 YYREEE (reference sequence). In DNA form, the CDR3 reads TGTGCCAGCAGCACCACAGGGATCGGGCGTGAGCAGTTCTTC. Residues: CASSTTGIGREQFF.

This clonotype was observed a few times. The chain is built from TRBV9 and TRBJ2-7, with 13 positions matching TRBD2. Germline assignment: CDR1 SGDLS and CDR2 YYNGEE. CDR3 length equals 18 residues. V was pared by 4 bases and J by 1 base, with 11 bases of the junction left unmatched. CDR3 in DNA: TGTGCCAGCAGCAGGACTAGCGGGGGCCTCTCACTTTCCTACGAGCAGTACTTC. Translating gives CASSRTSGGLSLSYEQYF.

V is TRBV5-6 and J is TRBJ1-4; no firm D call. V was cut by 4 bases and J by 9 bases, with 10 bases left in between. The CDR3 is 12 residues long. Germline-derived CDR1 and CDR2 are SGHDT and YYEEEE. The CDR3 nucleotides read TGTGCCAGCAGCCAGACGGATAAAAAACTGTTTTTT. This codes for CASSQTDKKLFF.

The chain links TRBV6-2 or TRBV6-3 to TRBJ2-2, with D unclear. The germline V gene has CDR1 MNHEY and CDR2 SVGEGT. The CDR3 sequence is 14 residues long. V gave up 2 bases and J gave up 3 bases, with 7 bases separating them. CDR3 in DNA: TGTGCCAGCAGTTACCAAGGGTACACCGGGGAGCTGTTTTTT. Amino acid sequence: CASSYQGYTGELFF.

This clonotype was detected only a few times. The CDR3 DNA sequence: TGCAGCGTGGAGGGACAGGGGACTGGCGGCTACACCTTC. Its translation: CSVEGQGTGGYTF. The chain joins TRBV29-1 to TRBJ1-2, with 10 bases identical to TRBD1. Germline CDR1 reads SQVTM; CDR2 reads ANQGSEA. The CDR3 has 13 residues. V was pared by 6 bases and J by 8 bases, with 9 bases of the junction left unmatched.

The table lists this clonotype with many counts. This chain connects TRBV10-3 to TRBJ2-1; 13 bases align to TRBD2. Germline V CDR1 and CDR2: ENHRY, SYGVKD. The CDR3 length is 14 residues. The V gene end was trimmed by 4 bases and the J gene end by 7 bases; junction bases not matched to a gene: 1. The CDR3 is CAISGTSGGNEQFF. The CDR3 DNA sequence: TGTGCCATCAGTGGGACTAGCGGGGGTAATGAGCAGTTCTTC.

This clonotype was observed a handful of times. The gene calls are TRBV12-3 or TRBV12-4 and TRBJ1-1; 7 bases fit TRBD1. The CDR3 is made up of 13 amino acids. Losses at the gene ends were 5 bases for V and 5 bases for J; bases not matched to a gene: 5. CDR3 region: CASSRQGWTEAFF. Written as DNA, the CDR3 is TGTGCCAGCAGTCGACAGGGCTGGACTGAAGCTTTCTTT.

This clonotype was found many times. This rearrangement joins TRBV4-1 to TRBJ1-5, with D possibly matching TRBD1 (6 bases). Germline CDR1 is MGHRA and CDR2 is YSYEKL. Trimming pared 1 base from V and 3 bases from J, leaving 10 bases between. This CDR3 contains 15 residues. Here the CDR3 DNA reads TGCGCCAGCAGCCAAGTGGACAGATACAATCAGCCCCAGCATTTT. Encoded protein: CASSQVDRYNQPQHF.

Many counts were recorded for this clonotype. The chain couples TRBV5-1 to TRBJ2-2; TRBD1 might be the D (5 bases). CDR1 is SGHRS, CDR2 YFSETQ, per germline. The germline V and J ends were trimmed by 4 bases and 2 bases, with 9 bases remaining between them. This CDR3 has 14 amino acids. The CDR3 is CASSPGHNTGELFF. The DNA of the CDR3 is TGCGCCAGCAGCCCCGGACACAACACCGGGGAGCTGTTTTTT.

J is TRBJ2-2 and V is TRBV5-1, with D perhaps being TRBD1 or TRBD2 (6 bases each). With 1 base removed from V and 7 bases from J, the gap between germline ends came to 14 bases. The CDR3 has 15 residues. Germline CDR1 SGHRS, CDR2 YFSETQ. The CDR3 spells CASSLYGGAGGELFF. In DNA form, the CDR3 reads TGCGCCAGCAGCTTGTACGGGGGCGCAGGCGGGGAGCTGTTTTTT.

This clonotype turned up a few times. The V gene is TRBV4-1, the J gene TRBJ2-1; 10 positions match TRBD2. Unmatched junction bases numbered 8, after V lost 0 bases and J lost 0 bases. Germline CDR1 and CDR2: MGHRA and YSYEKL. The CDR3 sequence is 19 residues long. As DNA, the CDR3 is TGCGCCAGCAGCCAAGAGGAGGCTAGCGGGGGTAGCTCCTACAATGAGCAGTTCTTC. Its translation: CASSQEEASGGSSYNEQFF.

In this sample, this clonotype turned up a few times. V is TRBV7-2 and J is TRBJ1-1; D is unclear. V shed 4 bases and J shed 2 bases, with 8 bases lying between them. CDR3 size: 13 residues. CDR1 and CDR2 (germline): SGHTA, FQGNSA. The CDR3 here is CASSSHPNTEAFF. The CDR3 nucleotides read TGTGCCAGCAGCTCCCATCCAAACACTGAAGCTTTCTTT.